This entry features one TCR beta chain sequence. The sample originates from a study of technical replicates of blood from a few donors. TCRdb's table, derived via immunoSEQ multiplex PCR, lists solely in-frame clones and lacks some. The sample lists about 94,000 clones; roughly 95% were seen once. The germline CDR1 and CDR2 sequences are GTSNPN and SVGIG (reference sequence). The CDR3 length is 15 residues. The V segment lost 1 base and the J segment 3 bases; nucleotides outside the gene matches: 1. The sequence was collected from a human donor in good health. This chain uses TRBV30 with TRBJ2-2; 11 bases agree with TRBD1. The specimen was T cells isolated from PBMCs. CDR3 bases: TGTGCCTGGAGTGGGGGACAGGGGGACACCGGGGAGCTGTTTTTT. Protein sequence: CAWSGGQGDTGELFF. Filled out from reference TRBV30 and TRBJ2-2, the complete variable domain reads SQTIHQWPATLVQPVGSPLSLECTVEGTSNPNLYWYRQAAGRGLQLLFYSVGIGQISSEVPQNLSASRPQDRQFILSSKKLLLSDSGFYLCAWSGGQGDTGELFFGEGSRLTVL.